A single T cell receptor beta chain is shown here with its context. Its antigen is unknown. The entry originates in a study of shared clonotypes between healthy human individuals. At the level of the study: A couple of women and three men aged 18 to 49 made up the donors. CD4 naive and memory got three plates each, CD8 naive two, CD8 memory one. Study results and caveats: A small donor pool kept down the genetic and exposure-history diversity that was represented. Inspection by rarefaction showed sorted-subset sequencing to be incomplete despite large depth.

This CDR3 comprises 15 residues. The trim removed 6 bases at V and 3 bases at J, leaving 6 bases unmatched. The germline V gene encodes CDR1 SGHKS and CDR2 YYEKEE (reference sequence). The data were produced by immunoSEQ multiplex PCR, yet TCRdb's version contains in-frame clones alone and is incomplete. Here the sample spans around 2.5 million clones, over 85% being singletons. This receptor was taken from a man younger than 35 in good health. Some clones in this sample may be carry-over from other donors' samples. The rearrangement links TRBV5-5 to TRBJ1-5; 10 bases map to TRBD1. Source material: naive CD4+ T cells from PBMCs. Subset: CD45RA+ positively selected. As DNA, the CDR3 is TGTGCCAGCACCTACGGGACAGGGGTCAATCAGCCCCAGCATTTT. This encodes CASTYGTGVNQPQHF.